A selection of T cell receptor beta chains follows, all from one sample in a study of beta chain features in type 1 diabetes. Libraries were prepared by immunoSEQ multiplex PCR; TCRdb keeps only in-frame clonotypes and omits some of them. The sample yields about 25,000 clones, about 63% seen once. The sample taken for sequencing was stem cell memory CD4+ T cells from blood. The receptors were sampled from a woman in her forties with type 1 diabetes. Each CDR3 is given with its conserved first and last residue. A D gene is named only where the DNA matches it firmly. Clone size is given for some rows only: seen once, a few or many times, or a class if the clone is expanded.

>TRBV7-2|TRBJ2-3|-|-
TGTGCCAGCAGCTTAAGAGCAGGGGCCACAGATACGCAGTATTTT
CASSLRAGATDTQYF
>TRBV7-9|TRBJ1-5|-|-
TGTGCCAGCAGCCAGAGCGGCCAGCCCCAGCATTTT
CASSQSGQPQHF
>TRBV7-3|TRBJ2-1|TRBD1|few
TGTGCCAGCAGCCAACCCGGGGGACAGGCTGACAATGAGCAGTTCTTC
CASSQPGGQADNEQFF
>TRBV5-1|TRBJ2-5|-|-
TGCGCCAGCAGCTTGGGGGTCAGGGGAGAGGGGACAGAGACCCAGTACTTC
CASSLGVRGEGTETQYF
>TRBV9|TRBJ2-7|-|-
TGTGCCAGCAGCGTAGGCCAGGGGAACTACGAGCAGTACTTC
CASSVGQGNYEQYF
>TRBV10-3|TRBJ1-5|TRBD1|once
TGTGCCATCAGGGGACAGGGCGACAATCAGCCCCAGCATTTT
CAIRGQGDNQPQHF
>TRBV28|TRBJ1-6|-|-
TGTGCCAGCACCCTGACAGGCGGAAATTCACCCCTCCACTTT
CASTLTGGNSPLHF
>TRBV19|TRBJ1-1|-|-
TGTGCCAGTAGTCTCGCGGGGGACGGGGGTCCAGAAGCTTTCTTT
CASSLAGDGGPEAFF
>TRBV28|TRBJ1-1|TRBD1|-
TGTGCCAGCAGTTCCCGACAGGGCCCCGATTTGGCTTTCTTT
CASSSRQGPDLAFF
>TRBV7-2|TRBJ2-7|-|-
TGTGCCAGCAGCTTAATCGCGTTCCACGAGCAGTACTTC
CASSLIAFHEQYF
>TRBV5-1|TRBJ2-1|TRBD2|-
TGCGCCAGCAGCTTGGTGGCTAGCGGGAATGGCTACAATGAGCAGTTCTTC
CASSLVASGNGYNEQFF
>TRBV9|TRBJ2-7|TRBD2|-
TGTGCCAGCAGCCCCGGGACTAGCGGGAGGTTAAGCTCCTACGAGCAGTACTTC
CASSPGTSGRLSSYEQYF
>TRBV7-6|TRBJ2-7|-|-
TGTGCCAGCAGCTTAGACGCAACCTACGAGCAGTACTTC
CASSLDATYEQYF
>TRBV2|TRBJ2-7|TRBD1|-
TGTGCCAGCAAGGGGACAGGGATTTACGAGCAGTACTTC
CASKGTGIYEQYF
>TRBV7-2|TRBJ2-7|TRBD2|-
TGTGCCAGCAGCCCCGGGACTAGCGGGATCTACGAGCAGTACTTC
CASSPGTSGIYEQYF
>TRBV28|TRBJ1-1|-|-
TGTGCCAGCAGTTTATCTACAGGGCGAAGAACTGAAGCTTTCTTT
CASSLSTGRRTEAFF
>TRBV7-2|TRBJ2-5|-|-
TGTGCCAGCAGCTTCCAGGACCAAGAGACCCAGTACTTC
CASSFQDQETQYF
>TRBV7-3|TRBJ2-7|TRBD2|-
TGTGCCAGCAGCGTTAGTCGGACGGGAGGATACGAGCAGTACTTC
CASSVSRTGGYEQYF
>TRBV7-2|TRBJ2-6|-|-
TGTGCCAGCAGCTTAGCGCTAACAGGAGTCCTGACTTTC
CASSLALTGVLTF
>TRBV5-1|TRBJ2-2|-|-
TGCGCCAGCAGAACAGGTTCACCTTCGAACACCGGGGAGCTGTTTTTT
CASRTGSPSNTGELFF
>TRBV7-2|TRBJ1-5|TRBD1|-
TGCGCCAGCAGCCAAGGACAGGGCATTCAGCCCCAGCATTTT
CASSQGQGIQPQHF
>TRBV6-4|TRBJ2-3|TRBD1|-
TGTGCCAGCAGTCCAGGGGGCGATACGCAGTATTTT
CASSPGGDTQYF
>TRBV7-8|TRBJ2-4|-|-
TGTGCCAGCAGCTTAGAAGAGTCCCGGTTGGACATTCAGTACTTC
CASSLEESRLDIQYF
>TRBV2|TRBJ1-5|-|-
TGTGCCAGCAGCTCCGGGCCCAGGGGCAATCAGCCCCAGCATTTT
CASSSGPRGNQPQHF
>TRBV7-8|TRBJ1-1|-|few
TGTGCCAGCAGCGCCCGAGTCATACTTCTGAACACTGAAGCTTTCTTT
CASSARVILLNTEAFF
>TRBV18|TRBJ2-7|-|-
TGTGCCAGCTCACCCCCTAGACAGGTCGGATCTTACGAGCAGTACTTC
CASSPPRQVGSYEQYF
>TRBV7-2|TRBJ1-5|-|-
TGTGCCAGCAGCTTAGACCGAGATCAGCCCCAGCATTTT
CASSLDRDQPQHF
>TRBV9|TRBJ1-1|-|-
TGTGCCAGCAGCGTAGGTGCAGGGAACACTGAAGCTTTCTTT
CASSVGAGNTEAFF
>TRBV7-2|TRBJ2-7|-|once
TGTGCCAGCAGCTTCCCAAAGGGGGGAGGGAACGACGAGCAGTACTTC
CASSFPKGGGNDEQYF
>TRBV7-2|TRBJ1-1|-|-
TGTGCCAGCAGCTTAGGTTGGGGGGGGGCGCGGACTGAAGCTTTCTTT
CASSLGWGGARTEAFF
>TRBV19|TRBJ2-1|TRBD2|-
TGTGCCAGTAGTATTGGGCTGAGACTAGCGTCCCATGAGCAGTTCTTC
CASSIGLRLASHEQFF
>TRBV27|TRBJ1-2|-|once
TGTGCCAGCAGTTTATCAGGACAGACGAACTATGGCTACACCTTC
CASSLSGQTNYGYTF
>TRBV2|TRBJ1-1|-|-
TGTGCCAGCAACCGACAGCAGAACACTGAAGCTTTCTTT
CASNRQQNTEAFF